Included here is one T cell receptor (beta chain) sequence, with context. The target antigen is unknown. The authors' processing: Filtering differed, since immunoSEQ gave only junction sequences and no quality scores. Assay: immunoSEQ multiplex PCR; the TCRdb copy retains only in-frame clones and omits some. V and J calls and clone size are as listed in that table; D and trimming were resolved from the DNA. Of 2 million or so clones in the sample, 85% to 95% were seen once. The sample is drawn from a study of shared clonotypes between healthy human individuals. Study information: Researchers assigned three CD4 naive, three CD4 memory, two CD8 naive and one CD8 memory plate to each donor.

V was shortened by 3 bases and J by 4 bases, with 10 bases between the two germline ends. This CDR3 comprises 13 residues. Per the germline V gene, CDR1 is SQVTM and CDR2 is ANQGSEA. Whole-study results and caveats: Among several donors, about 4.6% of naive CD4 clonotypes were found in common.

The TCR was taken from a man between 18 and 29 years old in good health. The chain joins TRBV29-1 to TRBJ2-1, with D unclear. Sequencing used naive CD4+ T cells sorted from blood. Subset reported: CD45RA+ positively selected. The CDR3 DNA reads as TGCAGCGTTGACGGTGATCGTTACAATGAGCAGTTCTTC. As protein: CSVDGDRYNEQFF.